This T cell receptor beta chain was sequenced in a study of cytomegalovirus exposure and HLA in healthy donors. In germline, CDR1 is GTSNPN, CDR2 SVGIG (reference sequence). The CDR3 is 11 amino acids. The V end lost 3 bases, the J end lost 3 bases, and 6 bases lay between the germline ends. Use of 60 Vbeta and 13 Jbeta primers characterized the PCR. The data were produced by immunoSEQ multiplex PCR, yet TCRdb's version contains in-frame clones alone and is incomplete. The repertoire includes some 190,000 clones, less than 80% of them detected once, and about 1.6% sits in the top ten. Turning to this clone: What it recognizes is unknown.

Study-level results: Sequence variants that were highly shared formed a cluster that was likely a sequencing artifact.

The sequence was obtained from a man between 18 and 35 years old in good health and CMV-seronegative. The sequencing sample was made of PBMCs. The rearrangement uses TRBV30 and TRBJ2-7; D remains ambiguous. The CDR3 nucleotides read TGTGCCTGGAGCGACAACTACGAGCAGTACTTC. Its translation is CAWSDNYEQYF.